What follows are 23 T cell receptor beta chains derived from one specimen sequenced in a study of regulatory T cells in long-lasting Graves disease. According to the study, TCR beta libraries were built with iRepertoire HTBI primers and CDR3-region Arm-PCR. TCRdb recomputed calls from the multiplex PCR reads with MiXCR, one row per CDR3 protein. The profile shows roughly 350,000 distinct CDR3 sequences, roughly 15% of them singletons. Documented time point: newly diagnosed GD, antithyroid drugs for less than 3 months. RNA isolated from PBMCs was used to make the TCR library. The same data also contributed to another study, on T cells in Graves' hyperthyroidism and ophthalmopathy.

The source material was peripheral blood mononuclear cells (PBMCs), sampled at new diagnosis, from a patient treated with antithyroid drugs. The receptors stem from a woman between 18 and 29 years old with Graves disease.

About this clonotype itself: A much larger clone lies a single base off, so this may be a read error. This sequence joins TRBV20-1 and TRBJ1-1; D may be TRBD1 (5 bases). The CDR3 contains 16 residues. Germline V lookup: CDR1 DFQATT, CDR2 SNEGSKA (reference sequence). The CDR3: CSAFPPGRELNTGAFF. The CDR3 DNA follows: TGCAGTGCTTTTCCCCCGGGACGGGAGTTGAACACTGGAGCTTTCTTT.

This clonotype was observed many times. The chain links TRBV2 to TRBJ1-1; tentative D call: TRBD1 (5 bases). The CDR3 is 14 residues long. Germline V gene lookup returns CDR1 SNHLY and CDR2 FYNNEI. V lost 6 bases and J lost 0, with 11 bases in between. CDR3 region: CASRKQAMNTEAFF. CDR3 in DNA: TGTGCCAGCAGAAAACAGGCTATGAACACTGAAGCTTTCTTT. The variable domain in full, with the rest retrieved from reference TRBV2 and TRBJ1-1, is EPEVTQTPSHQVTQMGQEVILRCVPISNHLYFYWYRQILGQKVEFLVSFYNNEISEKSEIFDDQFSVERPDGSNFTLKIRSTKLEDSAMYFCASRKQAMNTEAFFGQGTRLTVV.

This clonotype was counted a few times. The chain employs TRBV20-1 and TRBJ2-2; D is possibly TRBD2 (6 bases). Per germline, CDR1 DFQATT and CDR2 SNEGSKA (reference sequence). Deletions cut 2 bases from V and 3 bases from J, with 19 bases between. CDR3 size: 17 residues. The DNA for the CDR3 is TGCAGTGCTAGAAGGCGACTAGGTGGAATACACACCGGGGAGCTGTTTTTT. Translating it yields CSARRRLGGIHTGELFF.

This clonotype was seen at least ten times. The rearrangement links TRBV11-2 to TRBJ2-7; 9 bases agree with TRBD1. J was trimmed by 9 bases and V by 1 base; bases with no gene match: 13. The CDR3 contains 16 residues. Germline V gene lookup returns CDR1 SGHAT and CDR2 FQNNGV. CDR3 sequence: CASSLVRTGVNPGQYF. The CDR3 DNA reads TGTGCCAGCAGCTTAGTAAGGACAGGGGTGAATCCGGGGCAGTACTTC.

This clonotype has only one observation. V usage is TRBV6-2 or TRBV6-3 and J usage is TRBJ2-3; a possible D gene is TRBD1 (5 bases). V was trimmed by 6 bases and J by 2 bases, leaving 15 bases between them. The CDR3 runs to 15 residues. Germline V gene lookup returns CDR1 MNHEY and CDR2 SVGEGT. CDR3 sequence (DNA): TGTGCCAGCAGGGCCGTGGGGCTAGACACAGATACGCAGTATTTT. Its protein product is CASRAVGLDTDTQYF.

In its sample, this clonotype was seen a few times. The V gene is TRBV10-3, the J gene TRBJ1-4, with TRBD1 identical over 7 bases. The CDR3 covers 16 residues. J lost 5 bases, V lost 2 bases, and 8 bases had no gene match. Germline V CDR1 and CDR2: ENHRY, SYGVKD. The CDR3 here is CAISEAPGQRNEKLFF. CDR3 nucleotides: TGTGCCATCAGTGAGGCGCCGGGACAGAGAAATGAAAAACTGTTTTTT.

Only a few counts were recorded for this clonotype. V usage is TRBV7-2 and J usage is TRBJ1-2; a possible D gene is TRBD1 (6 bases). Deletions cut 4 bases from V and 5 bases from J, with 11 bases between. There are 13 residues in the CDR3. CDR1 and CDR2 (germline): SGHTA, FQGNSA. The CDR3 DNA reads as TGTGCCAGCAGCTCGGGGGCGGGGTATGGCTACACCTTC. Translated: CASSSGAGYGYTF.

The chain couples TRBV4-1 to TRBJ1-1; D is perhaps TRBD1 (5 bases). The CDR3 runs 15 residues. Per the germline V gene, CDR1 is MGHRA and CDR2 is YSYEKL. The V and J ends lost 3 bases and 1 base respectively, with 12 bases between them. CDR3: CASSQVFQGNTEAFF. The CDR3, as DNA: TGCGCCAGCAGCCAGGTCTTTCAGGGGAACACTGAAGCTTTCTTT.

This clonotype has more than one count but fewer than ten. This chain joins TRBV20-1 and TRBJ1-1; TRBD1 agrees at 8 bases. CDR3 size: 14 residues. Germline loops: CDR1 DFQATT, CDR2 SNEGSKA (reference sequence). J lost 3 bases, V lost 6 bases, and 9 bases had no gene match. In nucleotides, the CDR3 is TGCAGTGCGGGGAGACAGGGGTGGGACACTGAAGCTTTCTTT. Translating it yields CSAGRQGWDTEAFF.

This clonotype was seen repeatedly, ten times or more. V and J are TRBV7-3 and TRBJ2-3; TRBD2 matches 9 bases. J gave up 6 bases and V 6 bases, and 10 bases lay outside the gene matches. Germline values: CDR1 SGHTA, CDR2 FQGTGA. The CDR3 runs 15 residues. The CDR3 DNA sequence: TGTGCCAGCAGTCCCCGCGCGGGAGGGGTGGATACGCAGTATTTT. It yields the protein CASSPRAGGVDTQYF.

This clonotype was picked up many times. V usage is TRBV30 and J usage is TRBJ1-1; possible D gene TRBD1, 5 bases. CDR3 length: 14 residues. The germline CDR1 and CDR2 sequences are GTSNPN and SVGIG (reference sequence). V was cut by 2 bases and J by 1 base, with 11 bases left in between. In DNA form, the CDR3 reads TGTGCCTGGAGTTACGACAGCACGAACACTGAAGCTTTCTTT. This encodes CAWSYDSTNTEAFF.

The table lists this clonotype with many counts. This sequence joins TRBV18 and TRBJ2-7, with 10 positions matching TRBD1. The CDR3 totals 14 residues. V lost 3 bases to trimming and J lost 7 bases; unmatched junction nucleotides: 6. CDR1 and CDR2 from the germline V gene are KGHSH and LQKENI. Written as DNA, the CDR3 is TGTGCCAGCTCACCCGGGACAGGGGTTCGGGAGCAGTACTTC. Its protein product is CASSPGTGVREQYF.

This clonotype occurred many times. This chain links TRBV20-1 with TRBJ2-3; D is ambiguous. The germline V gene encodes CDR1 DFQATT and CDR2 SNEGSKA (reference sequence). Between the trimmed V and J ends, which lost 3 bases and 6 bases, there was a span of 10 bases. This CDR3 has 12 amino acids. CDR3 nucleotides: TGCAGTGCTAGGATGGGGATGGATACGCAGTATTTT. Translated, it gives CSARMGMDTQYF.

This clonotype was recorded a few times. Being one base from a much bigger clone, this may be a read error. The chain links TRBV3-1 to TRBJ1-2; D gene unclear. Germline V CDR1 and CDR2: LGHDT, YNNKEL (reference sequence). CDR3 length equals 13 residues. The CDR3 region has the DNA TGTGCCAGCAGCCCAACAGAAGGCTATGGCCACACCTTC. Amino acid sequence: CASSPTEGYGHTF.

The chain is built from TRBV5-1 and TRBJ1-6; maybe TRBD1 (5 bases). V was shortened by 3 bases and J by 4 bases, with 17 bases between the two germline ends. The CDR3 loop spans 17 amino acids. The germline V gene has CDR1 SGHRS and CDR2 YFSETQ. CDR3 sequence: CASSSGTAITYNSPLHF. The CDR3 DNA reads TGCGCCAGCAGCTCCGGGACGGCGATTACTTATAATTCACCCCTCCACTTT.

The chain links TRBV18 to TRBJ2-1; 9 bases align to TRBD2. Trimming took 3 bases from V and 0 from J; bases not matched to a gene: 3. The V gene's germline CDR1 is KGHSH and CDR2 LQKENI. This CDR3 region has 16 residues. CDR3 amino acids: CASSPLAGYSYNEQFF. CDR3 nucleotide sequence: TGTGCCAGCTCACCTCTAGCGGGGTACTCCTACAATGAGCAGTTCTTC.

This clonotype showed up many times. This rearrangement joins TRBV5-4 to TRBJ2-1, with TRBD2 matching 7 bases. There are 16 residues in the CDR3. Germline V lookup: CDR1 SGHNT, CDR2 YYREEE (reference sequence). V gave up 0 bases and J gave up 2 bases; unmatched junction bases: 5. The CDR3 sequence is CASSLEGTNPYNEQFF. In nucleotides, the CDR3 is TGTGCCAGCAGCTTGGAAGGGACTAATCCCTACAATGAGCAGTTCTTC.

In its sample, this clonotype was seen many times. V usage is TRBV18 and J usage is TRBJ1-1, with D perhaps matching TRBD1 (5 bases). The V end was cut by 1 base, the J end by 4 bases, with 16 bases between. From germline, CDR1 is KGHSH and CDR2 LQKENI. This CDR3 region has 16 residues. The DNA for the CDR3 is TGTGCCAGCTCACCACAGAATCCGGGGGTGGGCACTGAAGCTTTCTTT. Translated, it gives CASSPQNPGVGTEAFF.

The CDR3 DNA sequence: TGTGCCAGCAGCTTGGTTTCGGGGGGCAGAGACACCTTC. This gives the protein CASSLVSGGRDTF. The V call is TRBV11-1, the J call TRBJ1-2, with D perhaps TRBD1 (6 bases). The CDR3 sequence is 13 residues long. From germline, CDR1 is SGHAT and CDR2 FQDESV (reference sequence). The germline V and J ends were trimmed by 3 bases and 12 bases, with 17 bases remaining between them.

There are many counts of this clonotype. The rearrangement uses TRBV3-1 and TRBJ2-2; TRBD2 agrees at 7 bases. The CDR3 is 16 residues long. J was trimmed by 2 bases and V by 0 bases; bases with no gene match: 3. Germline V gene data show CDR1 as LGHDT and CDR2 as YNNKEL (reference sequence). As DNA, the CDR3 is TGTGCCAGCAGCCAAGATCCGGGACTAAACACCGGGGAGCTGTTTTTT. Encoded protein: CASSQDPGLNTGELFF.

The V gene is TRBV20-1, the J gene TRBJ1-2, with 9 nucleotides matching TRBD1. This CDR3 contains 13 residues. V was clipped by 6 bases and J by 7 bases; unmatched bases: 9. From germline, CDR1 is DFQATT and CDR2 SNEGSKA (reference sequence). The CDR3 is CSAPRDREVGYTF. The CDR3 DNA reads TGCAGTGCCCCGCGGGACAGGGAAGTTGGCTACACCTTC.

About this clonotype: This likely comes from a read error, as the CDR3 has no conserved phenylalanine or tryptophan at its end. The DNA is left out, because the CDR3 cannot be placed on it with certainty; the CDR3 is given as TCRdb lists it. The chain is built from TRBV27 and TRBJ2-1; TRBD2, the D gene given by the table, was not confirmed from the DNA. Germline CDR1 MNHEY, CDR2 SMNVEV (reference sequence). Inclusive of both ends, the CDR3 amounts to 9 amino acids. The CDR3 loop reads CASSPSPLI.

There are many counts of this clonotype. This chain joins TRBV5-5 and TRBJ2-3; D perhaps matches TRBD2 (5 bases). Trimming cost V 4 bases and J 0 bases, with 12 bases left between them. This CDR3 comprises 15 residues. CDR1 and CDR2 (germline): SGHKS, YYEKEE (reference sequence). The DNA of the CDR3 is TGTGCCAGCAGCCCCGCGACGGGAAGCACAGATACGCAGTATTTT. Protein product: CASSPATGSTDTQYF.